This TCR beta chain was sequenced in a study of T cell repertoires in cytomegalovirus infection. TCRdb independently ran MiXCR on the reads; one entry per CDR3 protein. This table holds 700,000 to 850,000 distinct CDR3 sequences, over 25% found once. CDR1 and CDR2 from the germline V gene are SGHTA and FQGTGA. This CDR3 spans 15 amino acids. The V end lost 2 bases, the J end lost 2 bases, and 9 bases lay between the germline ends. Comments on this clonotype: Its antigen is unidentified.

The TCR originated in a human donor in good health (CMV status not recorded). Some clones in this sample may be carry-over from other donors' samples. The chain couples TRBV7-3 to TRBJ2-2; D might be TRBD1 or TRBD2, each matching 6 bases. The sequencing here drew on cultured CD8+ T cells from PBMCs, taken from culture after CMV antigen stimulation. In nucleotides, the CDR3 is TGTGCCAGCAGCTTAGAGGGGGGAAACACCGGGGAGCTGTTTTTT. It encodes CASSLEGGNTGELFF.